These 23 T cell receptor beta chains came from one sample sequenced in a study of PD-L1 blockade in urothelial cancer. The time point was: pretreatment peripheral blood. Produced via immunoSEQ multiplex PCR; TCRdb's table is partial and in-frame only. The sample contains tens of thousands of clones, around 86% of which appear only once. The starting material was PBMCs, obtained around atezolizumab (anti-PD-L1) treatment. These receptors were taken from a man in his sixties with urothelial cancer.

The rearrangement uses TRBV5-1 and TRBJ2-5; 13 bases line up with TRBD2. The germline V gene encodes CDR1 SGHRS and CDR2 YFSETQ. The trim removed 3 bases at V and 8 bases at J, leaving 7 bases unmatched. CDR3 size: 15 residues. The CDR3 DNA is TGCGCCAGCAGCTGGACCGGGACTAGCGGGGACACCCAGTACTTC. It specifies CASSWTGTSGDTQYF.

The V gene is TRBV6-1, the J gene TRBJ2-5; D perhaps matches TRBD2 (5 bases). The CDR3 is made up of 12 amino acids. Germline V lookup: CDR1 MNHNS, CDR2 SASEGT. V was trimmed by 10 bases and J by 5 bases, leaving 14 bases between them. The chain's CDR3 is CATKWRQETQYF. The CDR3 DNA reads as TGTGCCACTAAGTGGAGGCAGGAGACCCAGTACTTC.

The chain recombines TRBV19 with TRBJ1-2, with 10 nucleotides matching TRBD1. V trimming: 11 bases; J trimming: 7 bases; junction bases outside the gene matches: 10. The CDR3 is 13 residues long. CDR1 and CDR2 from the germline V gene are LNHDA and SQIVND (reference sequence). The CDR3 DNA sequence: TGTGCCTCCTCGGACAGGGGGAATTTTGGCTACACCTTC. This codes for CASSDRGNFGYTF.

In its sample, this clone was seen a few times. This rearrangement joins TRBV7-9 to TRBJ2-7; weak D call: TRBD1 (5 bases). Germline CDR1 is SEHNR and CDR2 is FQNEAQ (reference sequence). The CDR3 runs to 16 residues. V was cut by 3 bases and J by 4 bases, with 19 bases left in between. The CDR3 DNA is TGTGCCAGCAGCTTTCAATCCGTTCAGGGCGGATACGAGCAGTACTTC. Amino acids: CASSFQSVQGGYEQYF. Full variable domain (remainder filled in from reference TRBV7-9 and TRBJ2-7): DTGVSQNPRHKITKRGQNVTFRCDPISEHNRLYWYRQTLGQGPEFLTYFQNEAQLEKSRLLSDRFSAERPKGSFSTLEIQRTEQGDSAMYLCASSFQSVQGGYEQYFGPGTRLTVT.

This chain links TRBV18 with TRBJ2-7, with TRBD2 matching over 9 bases. Germline V gives CDR1 KGHSH, CDR2 LQKENI. The CDR3 sequence is 19 residues long. The ends lost 3 bases at V and 0 bases at J; junction bases unmatched: 15. For the CDR3, the DNA is TGTGCCAGCTCACCCCTCCCCGGAGCTAGCGGGACGAGCTCCTACGAGCAGTACTTC. This codes for CASSPLPGASGTSSYEQYF.

CDR3 sequence reads: CASSEWQGNQPQHF. The CDR3 nucleotides are TGCGCCAGCAGTGAGTGGCAGGGCAATCAGCCCCAGCATTTT. The chain is built from TRBV10-2 and TRBJ1-5; D is uncertain. Germline lookup yields CDR1 WSHSY and CDR2 SAAADI. The CDR3 has 14 amino acids. V was shortened by 1 base and J by 2 bases, with 6 bases between the two germline ends.

The V and J genes are TRBV5-4 and TRBJ2-3, with 16 bases that match TRBD2. Germline loops: CDR1 SGHNT, CDR2 YYREEE (reference sequence). V was clipped by 3 bases and J by 5 bases; unmatched bases: 6. The CDR3 contains 17 residues. The CDR3 sequence is CASSSGTSGGAIDTQYF. In DNA, the CDR3 is TGTGCCAGCAGCTCCGGGACTAGCGGGGGGGCGATAGATACGCAGTATTTT. Looking up the rest from reference TRBV5-4 and TRBJ2-3 gives the full variable domain: ETGVTQSPTHLIKTRGQQVTLRCSSQSGHNTVSWYQQALGQGPQFIFQYYREEENGRGNFPPRFSGLQFPNYSSELNVNALELDDSALYLCASSSGTSGGAIDTQYFGPGTRLTVL.

The gene calls are TRBV18 and TRBJ2-2, with 8 positions matching TRBD1. Germline V gives CDR1 KGHSH, CDR2 LQKENI. Trimming at V came to 0 bases and at J to 6 bases, leaving 3 bases not matched to a gene. CDR3 length equals 15 residues. CDR3 protein: CASSPPPTGAGELFF. CDR3 DNA sequence: TGTGCCAGCTCACCACCCCCGACAGGGGCCGGGGAGCTGTTTTTT.

V gene TRBV2 combines with J gene TRBJ2-5; 12 bases align to TRBD2. Germline V gene data show CDR1 as SNHLY and CDR2 as FYNNEI. Trimming at V came to 6 bases and at J to 6 bases, leaving 8 bases not matched to a gene. There are 15 residues in the CDR3. The CDR3 DNA is TGTGCCAGCAGCCGACTAGCGGGGGACGTCAAGACCCAGTACTTC. Translating gives CASSRLAGDVKTQYF.

The V gene is TRBV10-1, the J gene TRBJ2-3; 14 bases are a match to TRBD2. Germline CDR1 and CDR2: WNHNN and SYGVQD (reference sequence). The V and J ends lost 2 bases and 5 bases, in that order; junction bases with no gene match: 0. The CDR3 totals 15 residues. The DNA for the CDR3 is TGCGCCAGCAGTGAGGGGACTAGCGGGAGAGATACGCAGTATTTT. It is translated as CASSEGTSGRDTQYF.

This chain joins TRBV5-4 and TRBJ2-1; a weak D match, TRBD2 (5 bases). Looked up from germline, CDR1 is SGHNT and CDR2 is YYREEE (reference sequence). The V and J ends lost 6 bases and 5 bases respectively, with 15 bases between them. This CDR3 is built from 14 residues. The CDR3 loop reads CASTAPGIHNEQFF. In nucleotides, the CDR3 is TGTGCCAGCACCGCACCGGGGATTCACAATGAGCAGTTCTTC.

The chain carries TRBV4-2 and TRBJ2-2; 10 bases align to TRBD1. The CDR3 sequence is 18 residues long. CDR1 is LGHNA, CDR2 YNFKEQ, per germline. J lost 3 bases, V lost 0 bases, and 7 bases had no gene match. CDR3 residues: CASSQEKRQGADTGELFF. CDR3 nucleotide sequence: TGTGCCAGCAGCCAAGAGAAAAGACAGGGGGCCGACACCGGGGAGCTGTTTTTT.

V gene TRBV5-1 combines with J gene TRBJ2-7, with a tentative D call TRBD1 (5 bases). The CDR3 contains 13 residues. V lost 2 bases, J lost 3 bases, and 9 bases lay in between. CDR1 is SGHRS and CDR2 is YFSETQ in the germline V gene. The CDR3 nucleotides read TGCGCCAGCAGCTTAATTACAGGCTACGAGCAGTACTTC. Protein: CASSLITGYEQYF.

The chain uses TRBV12-5 and TRBJ2-5; 8 bases are a match to TRBD2. J lost 5 bases, V lost 1 base, and 9 bases had no gene match. Germline V lookup: CDR1 LGHNT, CDR2 FRNRAP. The CDR3 runs 16 residues. The CDR3 spells CASGLAAGTSGETQYF. Written as DNA, the CDR3 is TGTGCTAGTGGTTTGGCTGCCGGGACTAGTGGGGAGACCCAGTACTTC.

The chain recombines TRBV5-1 with TRBJ2-5; D possibly corresponds to TRBD1 (5 bases). Germline V CDR1 and CDR2: SGHRS, YFSETQ. The CDR3 runs to 13 residues. The V gene lost 2 bases and the J gene lost 1 base, with 6 bases spanning the gap. This chain's CDR3 is CASSFQGQETQYF. The CDR3 DNA is TGCGCCAGCAGCTTTCAGGGCCAAGAGACCCAGTACTTC.

V usage is TRBV18 and J usage is TRBJ2-3; 9 bases are a match to TRBD2. This CDR3 contains 18 residues. Per the germline V gene, CDR1 is KGHSH and CDR2 is LQKENI. V trimming: 4 bases; J trimming: 1 base; junction bases outside the gene matches: 12. CDR3 residues: CASSRFGLANAGTDTQYF. For the CDR3, the DNA is TGTGCCAGCTCACGCTTTGGACTAGCGAACGCCGGCACAGATACGCAGTATTTT.

This sequence joins TRBV12-2 and TRBJ2-7; TRBD1, the table's D call, lacks a check against the DNA. TRBV12-2 represents a pseudogene. This CDR3 spans 18 amino acids. The CDR3 DNA sequence: TGTGCAAGTCGCCTTCCCTCCTGGGGGGGACAGGGCTTCTACATCTCGTACTTC. This codes for CASRLPSWGGQGFYISYF.

The chain employs TRBV6-5 and TRBJ2-3, with D unclear. V was clipped by 6 bases and J by 0 bases, with 4 bases between them. Germline V gives CDR1 MNHEY, CDR2 SVGAGI. The CDR3 has 12 amino acids. In DNA form, the CDR3 reads TGTGCCAGCAGCCCAAGCACAGATACGCAGTATTTT. Its protein is CASSPSTDTQYF.

This chain joins TRBV10-3 and TRBJ2-1; tentative D call: TRBD1 (7 bases). V lost 3 bases and J 1 base, leaving 13 bases between the germline ends. Per the germline V gene, CDR1 is ENHRY and CDR2 is SYGVKD. The CDR3 consists of 16 residues. CDR3 nucleotide sequence: TGTGCCATCAGTGAACGGGGGACAGATTCCTACAATGAGCAGTTCTTC. Its protein product is CAISERGTDSYNEQFF.

This clone was detected a few times. This chain connects TRBV19 to TRBJ2-7; no clear D. CDR1 is LNHDA and CDR2 is SQIVND in the germline V gene (reference sequence). CDR3 length: 10 amino acids. V was cut by 9 bases and J by 6 bases, with 9 bases left in between. CDR3 protein: CARFHSEQYF. CDR3 sequence (DNA): TGTGCCAGATTCCATTCCGAGCAGTACTTC.

The chain has TRBV7-6 and TRBJ1-6; the D is unclear. CDR3 length: 14 residues. Germline V gene lookup returns CDR1 SGHVS and CDR2 FNYEAQ. Trimming took 1 base from V and 9 from J, leaving 10 bases between them. Written as DNA, the CDR3 is TGTGCCAGCAGCTTAGACGGGTTCTCTTCACCCCTCCACTTT. This gives the protein CASSLDGFSSPLHF.

The chain links TRBV7-3 to TRBJ2-1, with a possible D match to TRBD1 (6 bases). Germline-derived CDR1 and CDR2 are SGHTA and FQGTGA. The germline V and J ends were trimmed by 4 bases and 7 bases, with 14 bases remaining between them. The CDR3 length is 14 residues. The CDR3 region is CASSYGRGTNEQFF. The CDR3 nucleotides are TGTGCCAGCAGCTACGGAAGGGGGACAAATGAGCAGTTCTTC.

In this sample, this clone turned up a few times. The chain employs TRBV5-4 and TRBJ1-6; 9 bases are shared with TRBD1. The CDR3 is made up of 16 amino acids. V trimming: 2 bases; J trimming: 11 bases; junction bases outside the gene matches: 11. From germline, CDR1 is SGHNT and CDR2 YYREEE (reference sequence). The DNA for the CDR3 is TGTGCCAGCAGCTTTGGGACAGGGACCGGACACACACCCCTCCACTTT. The encoded protein is CASSFGTGTGHTPLHF.